Listed below are T cell receptor beta chains from one sample, sequenced in a study of T cell responses to AZD1222 COVID-19 vaccine. Generated by immunoSEQ multiplex PCR, the TCRdb table keeps only in-frame clones and is missing some. The table records 150,000 or so clones, about nine tenths of them present only once. The sequencing used peripheral blood, collected on day 0 of AZD1222 vaccination. The receptors shown here come from an adult in good health. The CDR3 runs from the conserved cysteine through the conserved F or W. D genes are given only for firm matches. Size is omitted from some rows. Given values are once, few, many or a class for expanded clones.

j_gene	abundance	d_gene	v_gene	CDR3nt	CDR3aa
TRBJ1-2	-	-	TRBV7-8	TGTGCCAGCAGCTTAGGCAGGGCGAACTATGGCTACACCTTC	CASSLGRANYGYTF
TRBJ1-5	-	TRBD1	TRBV3-1/TRBV3-2	TGTGCCAGCAGCCTCCGGATCACAACTCCCGACAGGGAATTTCAGCCCCAGCATTTT	CASSLRITTPDREFQPQHF
TRBJ1-5	-	-	TRBV20-1	TGCAGTGCTAGTGGCAGGGGAAATCAGCCCCAGCATTTT	CSASGRGNQPQHF
TRBJ1-1	few	TRBD1	TRBV28	TGTGCCAGCAGCGGATGGGACAGGGCGATGATGAACACTGAAGCTTTCTTT	CASSGWDRAMMNTEAFF
TRBJ1-2	-	TRBD1	TRBV7-9	TGTGCCAGCAGCTTCCCGGGACAGGGTTATGGCTACACCTTC	CASSFPGQGYGYTF
TRBJ1-1	-	-	TRBV29-1	TGCAGCGTATCCGGGACGGTGAACACTGAAGCTTTCTTT	CSVSGTVNTEAFF
TRBJ1-2	-	-	TRBV7-3	TGTGCCAGCAGGCCACCAGGGGTAGCCTATGGCTACACCTTC	CASRPPGVAYGYTF
TRBJ1-6	-	-	TRBV7-9	TGTGCCAGCAGCTTACCGGGGCATAGGGATTCACCCCTCCACTTT	CASSLPGHRDSPLHF
TRBJ2-1	-	TRBD2	TRBV9	TGTGCCAGCAGCTTACTAGCGGGGGGGCCCGATGAGCAGTTCTTC	CASSLLAGGPDEQFF
TRBJ1-6	-	-	TRBV4-1	TGCGCCAGCAGCCAAGAAGGATTGGGGGGGAGAATTTCACCCCTCCACTTT	CASSQEGLGGRISPLHF
TRBJ1-5	-	-	TRBV7-2	TGTGCCAGCAGTCTACGACAGGCTCAGCCCCAGCATTTT	CASSLRQAQPQHF
TRBJ2-2	many	TRBD1	TRBV7-9	TGTGCCAGCAGCTTAGGTGGACAGGGGGGTACAGCGAACACCGGGGAGCTGTTTTTT	CASSLGGQGGTANTGELFF
TRBJ1-3	-	-	TRBV25-1	TGTGCCAGCAGTGGTCAGACAGGAAACACCATATATTTT	CASSGQTGNTIYF
TRBJ1-5	-	-	TRBV3-1/TRBV3-2	TGTGCCAGCAGCCAAAGCCGGGATCAGCCCCAGCATTTT	CASSQSRDQPQHF
TRBJ2-2	-	TRBD1	TRBV19	TGTGCCAGTAGTATCTCTCTGGACAGGGGTACCTCCGGGGAGCTGTTTTTT	CASSISLDRGTSGELFF
TRBJ1-2	-	-	TRBV18	TGTGCCAGCTCAACAGGGTCCAACTATGGCTACACCTTC	CASSTGSNYGYTF
TRBJ1-2	-	-	TRBV6-5	TGTGCCAGCAGGGGAACAGGGTCTTGGGGCTACACCTTC	CASRGTGSWGYTF
TRBJ2-2	-	-	TRBV11-3	TGTGCCAGCAGCTTATCTTCATTGAGCTGGGCCGGGGAGCTGTTTTTT	CASSLSSLSWAGELFF
TRBJ1-2	-	-	TRBV10-3	TGTGCCATCTCCCGACAGACCGACTATGGCTACACCTTC	CAISRQTDYGYTF
TRBJ2-3	-	TRBD2	TRBV28	TGTGCCAGCAGACTAGCGGGGGGGCGAACATGGGATTTT	CASRLAGGRTWDF
TRBJ1-3	-	-	TRBV9	TGTGCCAGCAGCGTTACTAGGATCCCCTCTGGAAACACCATATATTTT	CASSVTRIPSGNTIYF
TRBJ1-2	-	TRBD1	TRBV28	TGTGCCAGCAGTTTGCAGGGGGCATATGGCTACACCTTC	CASSLQGAYGYTF
TRBJ2-1	-	-	TRBV18	TGTGCCAGCTCACAAGCTAGCATAGTCCCAAATGAGCAGTTCTTC	CASSQASIVPNEQFF
TRBJ1-2	-	TRBD1	TRBV27	TGTGCCAGCAGTTTGACAGGGGGCACTAACTATGGCTACACCTTC	CASSLTGGTNYGYTF